The next 17 T cell receptor beta chains were all read from a single sample in a study of CD8+ T cells in alopecia areata. In each case, RNA was isolated and then reverse transcribed into cDNA as the sequencing template. The table came from immunoSEQ multiplex PCR; TCRdb's copy has only in-frame clones and leaves some out. Reported are about 270,000 clones, none seen only once; the ten largest carry 1.2%. Pooled cells of cutaneous lymph node origin were sorted on CD4, CD8alpha, NKG2D, NKG2ACE and other markers. The material sequenced was CD4+ T cells sorted from a lymph node. These receptors originate from a C3H/HeJ mouse with alopecia areata. This strain's MHC haplotype is H2-k.

This clone was observed a handful of times. Any gene name here is a mouse gene name. Read data end 4 residues before the CDR3 end; the end is taken from the germline J gene. This specimen includes other DNA sequences encoding the same CDR3. V gene TRBV13-1 combines with J gene TRBJ2-3, with a possible D match to TRBD1 (5 bases). Germline assignment: CDR1 NSHNY and CDR2 SYGAGN. V was shortened by 0 bases and J by 1 base, with 9 bases between the two germline ends. The CDR3 sequence is 15 residues long. This CDR3 is CASSDAGSGAETLYF. CDR3 bases read: TGTGCCAGCAGTGATGCAGGGTCAGGTGCAGAA.

As to this clone: Here the gene names and germline are mouse. The CDR3 loop is CTCSAPGGEQDTQYF. The CDR3 bases that were read are TGCACCTGCAGTGCGCCTGGGGGGGAACAAGAC. This chain connects TRBV1 to TRBJ2-5, with 9 bases that match TRBD2. The CDR3 end falls 4 residues outside the read, so it is completed with the germline J gene. CDR1 is NSQYPW, CDR2 LRSPGD, per germline (reference sequence). The CDR3 loop spans 15 amino acids. The J segment lost 3 bases and the V segment lost 3 bases, leaving 4 bases of the junction unmatched.

There are many counts of this clone. Gene names follow the mouse nomenclature. The read is 3 residues too short to cover the CDR3 end, so that end is filled in from the germline J gene. Other DNA sequences of this sample code for an identical CDR3. The J gene is TRBJ1-6, the V gene TRBV1, with a weak D call TRBD1 (6 bases). TRBJ1-6 is filed as an ORF, its function uncertain. V was clipped by 3 bases and J by 7 bases, with 7 bases between them. This CDR3 has 13 amino acids. Germline CDR1 reads NSQYPW; CDR2 reads LRSPGD (reference sequence). Incomplete CDR3 DNA: TGCACCTGCAGTGCTGACAGGAATTCGCCC. It specifies CTCSADRNSP. The CDR3 reads in full as CTCSADRNSPLYF.

This clone was seen a handful of times. Gene labels here are mouse ones. Read sequence stops 4 residues before the CDR3 end, and the germline J gene provides the missing end. The chain carries TRBV1 and TRBJ2-5, with no clear D. There are 13 residues in the CDR3. Germline V lookup: CDR1 NSQYPW, CDR2 LRSPGD (reference sequence). The CDR3 sequence is CTCSADAGDTQYF. The DNA read from the CDR3 is TGCACCTGCAGTGCAGATGCTGGAGAC.

Details on this clone: Gene names are mouse gene names. The sequence runs out 4 residues before the end of the CDR3; the remainder is reconstructed from the germline J gene. The chain uses TRBV13-1 and TRBJ2-1, with 7 nucleotides matching TRBD1. The CDR3 has 14 residues. CDR1 is NSHNY, CDR2 SYGAGN, per germline. This CDR3 reads CASSDTTGRAEQFF. The part of the CDR3 DNA that was read is TGTGCCAGCAGTGATACGACAGGGCGGGCT.

This clone appeared many times. Gene names are the mouse ones. The sequence runs out 4 residues before the end of the CDR3; the remainder is reconstructed from the germline J gene. This specimen includes other DNA sequences encoding the same CDR3. The V and J genes are TRBV1 and TRBJ2-1, with 7 positions matching TRBD2. Germline loops: CDR1 NSQYPW, CDR2 LRSPGD (reference sequence). CDR3 length: 15 amino acids. Trimming cost V 1 base and J 4 bases; bases outside gene matches: 4. CDR3 DNA, as far as it was read: TGCACCTGCAGTGCAGGGGGGGGGTCGTATGCT. Its translation: CTCSAGGGSYA. The whole CDR3 region reads CTCSAGGGSYAEQFF.

This clone was seen only a few times. Gene names and germline match the mouse. The read terminates 4 residues before the CDR3 end, so the remaining end is supplied by the germline J gene. V is TRBV3 and J is TRBJ2-5, with TRBD2 as a possible D gene (5 bases). CDR3 length: 13 amino acids. Germline assignment: CDR1 SNHLY and CDR2 FYNGKV (reference sequence). CDR3 bases read: TGTGCCAGCAGCTGGGGTGGGGAAGAC. This gives the protein CASSWGGED. The entire CDR3 reads CASSWGGEDTQYF.

Turning to this clone: The gene names here belong to mouse. The read ends 4 residues shy of where the CDR3 ends; the end is completed using the germline J gene. Other DNA sequences within the sample encode an identical CDR3. The genes are TRBV5 and TRBJ2-3; the D gene is possibly TRBD1 (6 bases). CDR1 and CDR2 (germline): LGHNA, YNLKQL (reference sequence). This CDR3 region has 14 residues. Deletions cut 4 bases from V and 2 bases from J, with 10 bases between. The CDR3 bases that were read are TGTGCCAGCAGCCCCCGGGACAATGCAGAA. Encoded protein: CASSPRDNAE. The CDR3 as a whole reads CASSPRDNAETLYF.

Points on this clone: Here the gene names and germline are mouse. The CDR3 end is not reached by the read, which stops 3 residues before it; the germline J gene fills it in. The J gene is TRBJ1-6, the V gene TRBV19, with TRBD1 matching over 8 bases. TRBJ1-6 carries the ORF label, with uncertain function. Trimming took 3 bases from V and 1 from J; bases not matched to a gene: 0. The CDR3 runs 15 residues. Germline V gene sequence: CDR1 FNHDT, CDR2 SITEND (reference sequence). The CDR3: CASSNRGSYNSPLYF. The sequenced part of the CDR3 DNA is TGTGCCAGCAGTAACAGGGGGTCCTATAATTCGCCC.

This clone was picked up a small number of times. A much more abundant neighbour one base away suggests this may be a read error. Mouse gene names apply. The missing CDR3 end, 4 residues past where the read stops, is filled in from the germline J gene. This rearrangement joins TRBV13-3 to TRBJ1-2; D gene uncertain. Trimming stripped 5 bases from V and 0 bases from J, with 8 bases between. The CDR3 consists of 13 residues. The germline V gene encodes CDR1 NNHDY and CDR2 SYVADS. The CDR3 bases that were read are TGTGCCAGCAGCCAGACATCAAACTCC. Translated, it gives CASSQTSNS. The complete CDR3 reads CASSQTSNSDYTF.

This clone was recorded a few times. This could be a read error, since a much larger clone is one nucleotide away. Gene names and germline match the mouse. The CDR3 extends 4 residues past the end of the read, so its final part is completed from the germline J gene. Other DNA variants within this sample encode the same CDR3. This sequence joins TRBV13-1 and TRBJ2-5, with 7 bases aligning to TRBD2. After removal of 3 bases from V and 3 bases from J, the junction contained 1 base not matched to a gene. CDR1 and CDR2 (germline): NSHNY, SYGAGN. CDR3 size: 13 residues. The CDR3 spells CASSALGQDTQYF. CDR3 DNA, as far as it was read: TGTGCCAGCAGTGCACTGGGGCAAGAC.

With regard to this clone: Mouse names are used for the genes. The read ends 4 residues shy of where the CDR3 ends; the end is completed using the germline J gene. The chain employs TRBV19 and TRBJ2-1, with a possible D match to TRBD2 (6 bases). Germline CDR1 and CDR2: FNHDT and SITEND (reference sequence). The V end lost 1 base, the J end lost 4 bases, and 12 bases lay between the germline ends. This CDR3 is 15 amino acids long. The CDR3 region is CASSIRDFKYAEQFF. The CDR3 bases that were read are TGTGCCAGCAGTATACGGGACTTTAAATATGCT.

This clone was seen a few times. Genes and germline come from the mouse. Read data end 4 residues before the CDR3 end; the end is taken from the germline J gene. Other nucleotide sequences from this sample produce the same CDR3. The gene calls are TRBV19 and TRBJ2-7; 11 bases map to TRBD2. There are 14 residues in the CDR3. Per germline, CDR1 FNHDT and CDR2 SITEND (reference sequence). CDR3 DNA, as far as it was read: TGTGCCAGCAGTATTGGGGACTGGGGGAAT. Protein product: CASSIGDWGN. The CDR3 in its entirety is CASSIGDWGNEQYF.

A word on this clone: The genes are named according to mouse. CDR3 loop: CASRPGLGTSQNTLYF. Partial CDR3 DNA: TGTGCCAGCAGGCCGGGACTGGGGACTAGTCAAAAC. This chain connects TRBV13-1 to TRBJ2-4, with 10 bases aligning to TRBD2. The missing CDR3 end, 4 residues past where the read stops, is filled in from the germline J gene. The CDR3 is 16 residues long. V dropped 5 bases and J dropped 0; count of bases not matched to a gene: 6. Germline CDR1 and CDR2: NSHNY and SYGAGN.

This clone was seen a handful of times. Gene names and germline match the mouse. Sequencing ends 4 residues short of the CDR3 end; the germline J gene provides the rest. V gene TRBV1 combines with J gene TRBJ2-7, with TRBD2 identical over 10 bases. The CDR3 extends over 15 amino acids. With V trimmed by 1 base and J by 3 bases, 3 bases remained unmatched. Germline V gives CDR1 NSQYPW, CDR2 LRSPGD (reference sequence). The CDR3 DNA, read in part, is TGCACCTGCAGTGCAGCAGGACTGGGGGACTAT. It specifies CTCSAAGLGDY. The CDR3, in full, reads CTCSAAGLGDYEQYF.

This clone was counted many times. These gene names are mouse names. The read terminates 4 residues before the CDR3 end, so the remaining end is supplied by the germline J gene. The sample holds other DNA sequences that translate to the same CDR3. The chain carries TRBV1 and TRBJ2-1, with D possibly being TRBD1 (6 bases). This CDR3 has 14 residues. V dropped 3 bases and J dropped 1 base, with 7 bases sitting between them. Germline V gives CDR1 NSQYPW, CDR2 LRSPGD (reference sequence). The CDR3 spells CTCSADRNYAEQFF. The sequenced part of the CDR3 DNA is TGCACCTGCAGTGCCGACAGGAACTATGCT.

This clone was seen a few times. Gene and germline names: mouse. The read ends 4 residues before the CDR3 terminus; that terminus is restored from the germline J gene. The V gene is TRBV12-1, the J gene TRBJ2-2, with D unclear. The ends were cut back, 4 bases at V and 4 bases at J, with 3 bases in the middle. Germline CDR1 and CDR2: SGHSN and HYEKVE. The CDR3 contains 11 residues. CDR3 DNA, as far as it was read: TGTGCCAGCTCCCTCACCGGG. Protein sequence: CASSLTG. The entire CDR3 sequence reads CASSLTGQLYF.